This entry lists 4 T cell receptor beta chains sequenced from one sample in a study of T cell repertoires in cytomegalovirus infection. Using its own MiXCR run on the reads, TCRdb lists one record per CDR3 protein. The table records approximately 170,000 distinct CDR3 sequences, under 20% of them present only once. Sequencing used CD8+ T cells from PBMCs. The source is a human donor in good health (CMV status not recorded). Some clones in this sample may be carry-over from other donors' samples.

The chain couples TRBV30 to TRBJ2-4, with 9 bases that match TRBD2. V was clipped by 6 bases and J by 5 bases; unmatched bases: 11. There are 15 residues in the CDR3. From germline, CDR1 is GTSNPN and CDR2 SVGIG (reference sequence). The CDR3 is CACRTLAGMENIQYF. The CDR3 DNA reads TGTGCCTGCCGGACCCTAGCGGGAATGGAAAACATTCAGTACTTC. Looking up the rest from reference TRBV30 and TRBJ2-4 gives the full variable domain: SQTIHQWPATLVQPVGSPLSLECTVEGTSNPNLYWYRQAAGRGLQLLFYSVGIGQISSEVPQNLSASRPQDRQFILSSKKLLLSDSGFYLCACRTLAGMENIQYFGAGTRLSVL.

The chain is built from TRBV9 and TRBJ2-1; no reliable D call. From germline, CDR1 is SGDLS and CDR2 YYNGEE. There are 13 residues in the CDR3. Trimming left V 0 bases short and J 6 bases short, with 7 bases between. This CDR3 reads CASSVGTVNEQFF. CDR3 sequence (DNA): TGTGCCAGCAGCGTAGGAACGGTCAATGAGCAGTTCTTC.

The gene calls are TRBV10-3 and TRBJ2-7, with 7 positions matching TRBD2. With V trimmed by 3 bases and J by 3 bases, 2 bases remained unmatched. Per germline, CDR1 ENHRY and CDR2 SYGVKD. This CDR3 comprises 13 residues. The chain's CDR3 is CAISEGRGYEQYF. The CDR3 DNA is TGTGCCATCAGTGAAGGGAGGGGCTACGAGCAGTACTTC.

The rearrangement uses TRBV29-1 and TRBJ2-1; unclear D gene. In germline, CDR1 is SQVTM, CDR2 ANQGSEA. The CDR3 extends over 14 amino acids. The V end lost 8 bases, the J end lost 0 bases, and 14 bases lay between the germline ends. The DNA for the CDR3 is TGCAGCTCGTCGACTTCCCGCTCCTACAATGAGCAGTTCTTC. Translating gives CSSSTSRSYNEQFF.